The 26 T cell receptor beta chains below were found in one sample sequenced in a study of shared clonotypes between healthy human individuals. The assay was immunoSEQ multiplex PCR, and TCRdb's table has in-frame clones only and misses some. Of around 2,100,000 clones in the sample, around 96% are singletons; the top ten hold around 1.2%. Selected positively for CCR7 and CD45RO-negative, naive CD8 cells excluded terminally differentiated effector memory CD45RA+ cells. Sequencing was done on a sample of naive CD8+ T cells sorted from blood. Every receptor here comes from a man aged 18 to 29 in good health.

In regard to this clone: Other nucleotide sequences from this sample produce the same CDR3. The rearrangement uses TRBV28 and TRBJ2-3; a weak D match, TRBD1 (6 bases). V lost 6 bases to trimming and J lost 2 bases, with 15 bases between them. The CDR3 covers 15 residues. CDR1 is MDHEN and CDR2 is SYDVKM in the germline V gene. CDR3 DNA sequence: TGTGCCAGCAGCCTATCTCGGGACAACACAGATACGCAGTATTTT. It yields the protein CASSLSRDNTDTQYF.

The J gene is TRBJ2-7, the V gene TRBV19; 8 bases map to TRBD2. The V segment lost 6 bases and the J segment 5 bases; nucleotides outside the gene matches: 9. The CDR3 spans 14 residues. The germline V gene has CDR1 LNHDA and CDR2 SQIVND (reference sequence). CDR3 loop: CASSSGGGVDEQYF. The CDR3 bases are TGTGCCAGTAGCAGCGGGGGTGGTGTCGACGAGCAGTACTTC.

V gene TRBV5-5 combines with J gene TRBJ2-7; D possibly corresponds to TRBD2 (6 bases). Trimming removed 0 bases from V and 0 bases from J, with 10 bases in between. The CDR3 spans 15 residues. Germline CDR1 and CDR2: SGHKS and YYEKEE (reference sequence). CDR3 sequence reads: CASSLAGLDSYEQYF. Here the CDR3 DNA reads TGTGCCAGCAGCTTGGCGGGACTGGACTCCTACGAGCAGTACTTC.

The chain joins TRBV7-6 to TRBJ2-1; TRBD2 aligns across 11 bases. Per germline, CDR1 SGHVS and CDR2 FNYEAQ. V shed 5 bases and J 4 bases; nucleotides not matched to a gene: 7. CDR3 length equals 16 residues. The CDR3 is CASSPLLAGAYNEQFF. As DNA, the CDR3 is TGTGCCAGCAGCCCGCTACTAGCGGGGGCGTACAATGAGCAGTTCTTC.

This chain links TRBV7-2 with TRBJ2-3, with D hard to call. V gave up 2 bases and J gave up 6 bases, with 6 bases separating them. Germline V CDR1 and CDR2: SGHTA, FQGNSA. There are 12 residues in the CDR3. The CDR3 reads CASSLMGDTQYF. CDR3 nucleotides: TGTGCCAGCAGCTTAATGGGTGATACGCAGTATTTT.

The genes are TRBV7-9 and TRBJ2-5, with TRBD2 matching 8 bases. V lost 2 bases, J lost 5 bases, and 4 bases stayed unmatched. Germline V gene sequence: CDR1 SEHNR, CDR2 FQNEAQ (reference sequence). The CDR3 contains 14 residues. CDR3 residues: CASSLRTSPETQYF. CDR3 nucleotide sequence: TGTGCCAGCAGCTTACGGACTAGCCCGGAGACCCAGTACTTC.

Notes on this clone: At the DNA level, this CDR3 is encoded by other sequences in the same sample as well. The chain combines TRBV15 with TRBJ1-5; no clear D gene. Per the germline V gene, CDR1 is LNHNV and CDR2 is YYDKDF (reference sequence). The CDR3 is made up of 13 amino acids. Trimming shortened V by 5 bases and J by 0 bases, and 5 bases separated the two germline ends. The CDR3 reads CATSPDSNQPQHF. CDR3 sequence (DNA): TGTGCCACCAGCCCAGATAGCAATCAGCCCCAGCATTTT.

This clone was recorded only once. The chain is built from TRBV6-6 and TRBJ1-2, with D maybe TRBD1 (5 bases). The V end was cut by 7 bases, the J end by 7 bases, with 19 bases between. Germline V lookup: CDR1 MNHNY, CDR2 SVGAGI (reference sequence). CDR3 size: 14 residues. The CDR3 here is CASNEGGPGGGYTF. The CDR3 coding sequence is TGTGCCAGCAACGAGGGAGGCCCTGGGGGTGGCTACACCTTC.

This CDR3 reads CASKVSPYEQYF. DNA for the CDR3: TGTGCCAGCAAGGTGTCGCCCTACGAGCAGTACTTC. The chain combines TRBV2 with TRBJ2-7, with D uncertain. The CDR3 length is 12 residues. From germline, CDR1 is SNHLY and CDR2 FYNNEI. V was cut by 7 bases and J by 2 bases, with 9 bases left in between.

The chain joins TRBV9 to TRBJ1-1; 7 positions match TRBD1. Germline V gene lookup returns CDR1 SGDLS and CDR2 YYNGEE. CDR3 length: 15 residues. The V gene end was trimmed by 3 bases and the J gene end by 1 base; junction bases not matched to a gene: 6. The CDR3 is CASSGRTGPNTEAFF. CDR3 DNA: TGTGCCAGCAGCGGACGGACAGGCCCGAACACTGAAGCTTTCTTT. Supplemented by reference TRBV9 and TRBJ1-1, the full variable domain reads DSGVTQTPKHLITATGQRVTLRCSPRSGDLSVYWYQQSLDQGLQFLIQYYNGEERAKGNILERFSAQQFPDLHSELNLSSLELGDSALYFCASSGRTGPNTEAFFGQGTRLTVV.

This chain connects TRBV4-1 to TRBJ1-1; perhaps TRBD1 as D (5 bases). The V end was cut by 0 bases, the J end by 4 bases, with 12 bases between. Germline V gene data show CDR1 as MGHRA and CDR2 as YSYEKL. This CDR3 region has 15 residues. The CDR3 DNA is TGCGCCAGCAGCCAAGATAGGAGGGGTGGCACTGAAGCTTTCTTT. It specifies CASSQDRRGGTEAFF.

This clone was observed a single time. Here the CDR3 reads CASSPMPTGAAYEQYF. CDR3 sequence (DNA): TGTGCCAGCAGTCCGATGCCGACGGGGGCAGCCTACGAGCAGTACTTC. This chain joins TRBV28 and TRBJ2-7; D might be TRBD1 or TRBD2, each matching 6 bases. This CDR3 is 16 amino acids long. Trimming took off 5 bases at V and 2 bases at J, with 19 bases between the two ends. CDR1 MDHEN and CDR2 SYDVKM come from the germline V gene.

A remark on this clone: The sample holds other DNA sequences that translate to the same CDR3. The chain joins TRBV27 to TRBJ2-3; D not certain. This CDR3 spans 14 amino acids. Germline assignment: CDR1 MNHEY and CDR2 SMNVEV (reference sequence). Trimming stripped 2 bases from V and 2 bases from J, with 8 bases between. In DNA form, the CDR3 reads TGTGCCAGCAGTTTAGGGCAGGTCACAGATACGCAGTATTTT. This encodes CASSLGQVTDTQYF.

The CDR3 nucleotides are TGCGCCAGCAGCCAAGATACCACCTACGAGCAGTACTTC. This sequence encodes CASSQDTTYEQYF. The J gene is TRBJ2-7, the V gene TRBV4-1; D is unresolved. The CDR3 is 13 amino acids. The germline V gene encodes CDR1 MGHRA and CDR2 YSYEKL. Deletions cut 0 bases from V and 2 bases from J, with 5 bases between.

About this clone: The sample holds other DNA sequences that translate to the same CDR3. This CDR3 is CASSVQGNTEAFF. CDR3 coding DNA: TGTGCCAGCAGCGTCCAGGGAAACACTGAAGCTTTCTTT. The chain couples TRBV9 to TRBJ1-1; a weak D match, TRBD1 (5 bases). Germline V gives CDR1 SGDLS, CDR2 YYNGEE. Trimming pared 2 bases from V and 2 bases from J, leaving 7 bases between. The CDR3 totals 13 residues.

This chain joins TRBV5-4 and TRBJ1-2, with D perhaps TRBD1 (5 bases). The CDR3 is 16 amino acids. V lost 4 bases, J lost 7 bases, and 23 bases lay in between. CDR1 is SGHNT, CDR2 YYREEE, per germline (reference sequence). The CDR3: CASSVAPGLGVFGYTF. The CDR3 DNA reads as TGTGCCAGCAGCGTTGCTCCGGGACTCGGGGTTTTTGGCTACACCTTC.

This chain joins TRBV28 and TRBJ1-3; no reliable D call. Germline V gene data show CDR1 as MDHEN and CDR2 as SYDVKM. This CDR3 is 12 amino acids long. V shed 8 bases and J shed 4 bases, with 9 bases lying between them. In DNA form, the CDR3 reads TGTGCCAGCCTAGGTACGGGAAACACCATATATTTT. Residues: CASLGTGNTIYF.

The J gene is TRBJ2-2, the V gene TRBV30; D gene unclear. This CDR3 is built from 12 residues. Germline CDR1 reads GTSNPN; CDR2 reads SVGIG (reference sequence). The CDR3 DNA is TGTGCTGCCCGCGTAACCGGCCGGGAGCTGTTTTTT. Protein sequence: CAARVTGRELFF.

The V call is TRBV29-1, the J call TRBJ2-1; D possibly corresponds to TRBD2 (5 bases). The germline V gene encodes CDR1 SQVTM and CDR2 ANQGSEA. The CDR3 runs 12 residues. The germline V and J ends were trimmed by 6 bases and 9 bases, with 15 bases remaining between them. The CDR3 reads CSVMDPAGEQFF. The CDR3 region has the DNA TGCAGCGTAATGGACCCGGCGGGTGAGCAGTTCTTC.

The chain recombines TRBV6-5 with TRBJ2-5, with 7 positions matching TRBD1. CDR3 length equals 15 residues. J gave up 2 bases and V 6 bases, and 9 bases lay outside the gene matches. CDR1 MNHEY and CDR2 SVGAGI come from the germline V gene. CDR3 nucleotide sequence: TGTGCCAGCAGCGGGACAGAGTACCGACAAGAGACCCAGTACTTC. Its translation is CASSGTEYRQETQYF.

This chain uses TRBV5-1 with TRBJ2-7; the match to TRBD1 covers 10 bases. Germline CDR1 SGHRS, CDR2 YFSETQ. The length of the CDR3 is 16 residues. The V and J ends lost 3 bases and 5 bases, in that order; junction bases with no gene match: 11. The CDR3 DNA sequence: TGCGCCAGCAGCTGGGGATCCGGGACAGGGGTCGACGAGCAGTACTTC. It codes for CASSWGSGTGVDEQYF.

The V call is TRBV5-5, the J call TRBJ2-7, with 11 bases aligning to TRBD1. The V gene end was trimmed by 3 bases and the J gene end by 4 bases; junction bases not matched to a gene: 6. CDR3 length: 15 amino acids. Germline V gene data show CDR1 as SGHKS and CDR2 as YYEKEE (reference sequence). The CDR3 nucleotides read TGTGCCAGCAGCTCCACGGACAGGGGGCGTTACGAGCAGTACTTC. Protein sequence: CASSSTDRGRYEQYF.

The rearrangement joins TRBV7-9 to TRBJ1-5; D ambiguous. The length of the CDR3 is 15 residues. The V and J ends lost 0 bases and 4 bases respectively, with 10 bases between them. CDR1 and CDR2 (germline): SEHNR, FQNEAQ (reference sequence). The CDR3 DNA sequence: TGTGCCAGCAGCTTAGCTCCCGACGGAAATCAGCCCCAGCATTTT. Its protein product is CASSLAPDGNQPQHF.

This clone was seen a handful of times. CDR3 protein: CASSTGEANTEAFF. The CDR3 DNA follows: TGTGCCTCTTCGACAGGGGAGGCGAACACTGAAGCTTTCTTT. The chain is built from TRBV30 and TRBJ1-1, with TRBD1 matching over 8 bases. The V and J ends lost 7 bases and 1 base, in that order; junction bases with no gene match: 8. Germline V gene lookup returns CDR1 GTSNPN and CDR2 SVGIG (reference sequence). This CDR3 region has 14 residues.

This chain joins TRBV4-3 and TRBJ1-1; maybe TRBD1 (5 bases). Germline assignment: CDR1 LGHNA and CDR2 YSLEER. This CDR3 comprises 17 residues. V lost 0 bases and J lost 3, with 17 bases in between. This chain's CDR3 is CASSQELFREGHTEAFF. The CDR3 coding sequence is TGCGCCAGCAGCCAAGAATTGTTTAGGGAGGGACACACTGAAGCTTTCTTT.

V is TRBV5-6 and J is TRBJ2-1; 9 bases fit TRBD2. Germline assignment: CDR1 SGHDT and CDR2 YYEEEE. This CDR3 spans 15 amino acids. V lost 0 bases and J lost 6; bases outside the gene matches: 4. CDR3 coding DNA: TGTGCCAGCAGCTTGGATGGTAGCGGGAGCAATGAGCAGTTCTTC. Its translation is CASSLDGSGSNEQFF.